This is a list of T cell receptor beta chains from one sample in a study of blood T cell repertoires in COVID-19. Data came from immunoSEQ multiplex PCR; TCRdb stores just in-frame clones and leaves some out. The table records 140,000 to 150,000 clones, 85% to 90% of them present only once. The sample taken for sequencing was peripheral blood. These receptors were collected from a woman aged 50 to 65 with active or convalescent COVID-19. The CDR3 runs from the conserved cysteine through the conserved F or W. The D gene is left open where the match is weak. Size tells how often a clone was seen (once, few, many) or the class of an expanded clone, and some rows leave it out.

-	TRBV21-1	-	TRBJ2-3	CASIKGTATDREQRDRHTDTQYF	TGTGCCAGTATCAAAGGGACCGCCACAGACCGGGAGCAAAGGGACCGCCACACAGATACGCAGTATTTT
-	TRBV11-2	-	TRBJ1-5	CASSLTGIHNQPQHF	TGTGCCAGCAGCTTAACGGGAATTCACAATCAGCCCCAGCATTTT
-	TRBV6-5	TRBD2	TRBJ2-7	CATIAGVGEQYF	TGTGCCACCATAGCGGGAGTGGGCGAGCAGTACTTC
-	TRBV9	-	TRBJ2-5	CASSVSWGSQETQYF	TGTGCCAGCAGCGTTTCGTGGGGCAGCCAAGAGACCCAGTACTTC
once	TRBV5-4	TRBD1	TRBJ1-4	CASSLAGQGARNEKLFF	TGTGCCAGCAGCTTGGCAGGGCAGGGGGCGAGGAATGAAAAACTGTTTTTT
-	TRBV6-2/TRBV6-3	TRBD1	TRBJ1-5	CASNPGLRDRGLGTQPQHF	TGTGCCAGCAACCCCGGTCTCCGGGACAGGGGGCTTGGAACTCAGCCCCAGCATTTT
-	TRBV7-7	TRBD2	TRBJ2-3	CASSSGTSPDTQYF	TGTGCTAGCAGCTCCGGGACTAGCCCCGATACGCAGTATTTT
-	TRBV19	-	TRBJ1-3	CASSMGSSGNTIYF	TGTGCCAGTAGTATGGGCAGCTCTGGAAACACCATATATTTT
few	TRBV5-4	TRBD2	TRBJ2-5	CASSSGLAGETQYF	TGTGCCAGCAGCTCAGGACTAGCGGGAGAGACCCAGTACTTC
-	TRBV9	-	TRBJ2-1	CASSLQGSAVHNEQFF	TGTGCCAGCAGCCTTCAGGGGAGCGCGGTCCACAATGAGCAGTTCTTC
-	TRBV5-1	TRBD2	TRBJ2-3	CASSGGLTSTDTQYF	TGCGCCAGCAGCGGGGGACTAACTAGCACAGATACGCAGTATTTT
-	TRBV4-1	TRBD1	TRBJ1-6	CASSQVLIQGVGSPLHF	TGCGCCAGCAGCCAAGTCCTCATACAGGGGGTAGGGTCACCCCTCCACTTT
-	TRBV28	TRBD1	TRBJ1-1	CASSPIPTGPEKMNTEAFF	TGTGCCAGCAGTCCGATTCCGACAGGGCCCGAAAAGATGAACACTGAAGCTTTCTTT
-	TRBV27	-	TRBJ2-6	CASRSQGSGANVLTF	TGTGCCAGCAGGTCTCAGGGCTCCGGGGCCAACGTCCTGACTTTC
-	TRBV7-2	-	TRBJ2-2	CASSSPGAGELFF	TGTGCCAGCAGCTCACCGGGGGCCGGGGAGCTGTTTTTT
-	TRBV30	TRBD2	TRBJ2-5	CAWSASSGGRTQYF	TGTGCCTGGAGTGCGTCTAGCGGGGGGCGGACCCAGTACTTC
-	TRBV5-1	TRBD1	TRBJ1-1	CASSTQGVTEAFF	TGCGCCAGCAGCACACAGGGGGTCACTGAAGCTTTCTTT
-	TRBV19	-	TRBJ2-7	CASSPSGGSPYEQYF	TGTGCCAGTAGTCCATCAGGGGGGTCCCCCTACGAGCAGTACTTC
-	TRBV19	TRBD2	TRBJ2-3	CASRRTSGSTDTQYF	TGTGCCAGTAGACGGACTAGCGGGAGTACAGATACGCAGTATTTT
-	TRBV19	-	TRBJ2-1	CASSIDLSGSSYNEQFF	TGTGCCAGTAGTATAGACTTAAGCGGAAGCTCCTACAATGAGCAGTTCTTC
-	TRBV7-2	TRBD1	TRBJ1-2	CASSLVSWDRVRGYTF	TGTGCCAGCAGCTTAGTCTCGTGGGACAGGGTGCGGGGCTACACCTTC
-	TRBV29-1	-	TRBJ2-7	CSVGSGRFYEQYF	TGCAGCGTTGGATCGGGAAGGTTCTACGAGCAGTACTTC
-	TRBV7-9	-	TRBJ1-2	CASSSPRSAGNYGYTF	TGTGCCAGCAGCTCACCTCGCTCAGCGGGGAACTATGGCTACACCTTC
-	TRBV2	-	TRBJ1-5	CASRTGTGGNQPQHF	TGTGCCAGCAGAACGGGGACGGGGGGCAATCAGCCCCAGCATTTT
-	TRBV4-1	TRBD2	TRBJ2-7	CASSQGSGLAGEQYF	TGCGCCAGCAGCCAAGGGTCGGGACTAGCGGGCGAGCAGTACTTC
-	TRBV4-3	-	TRBJ1-5	CASSQDLRGGQPQHF	TGCGCCAGCAGCCAAGACTTAAGGGGGGGTCAGCCCCAGCATTTT
-	TRBV2	-	TRBJ1-1	CASSEGPQVNTEAFF	TGTGCCAGCAGTGAGGGGCCCCAGGTGAACACTGAAGCTTTCTTT
-	TRBV11-2	-	TRBJ1-2	CASSLDGSGRYTF	TGTGCCAGCAGCTTAGACGGCAGCGGACGCTACACCTTC
-	TRBV4-3	TRBD1	TRBJ1-1	CASSQTGEGNTEAFF	TGCGCCAGCAGCCAGACAGGGGAAGGAAACACTGAAGCTTTCTTT
few	TRBV6-2/TRBV6-3	TRBD1	TRBJ1-2	CASSYDRAGGYTF	TGTGCCAGCAGTTACGACAGGGCGGGTGGCTACACCTTC
-	TRBV5-1	TRBD1	TRBJ1-6	CASRSGQGYNSPLHF	TGCGCCAGCAGATCGGGACAGGGCTATAATTCACCCCTCCACTTT
-	TRBV18	-	TRBJ1-5	CASSRSGENQPQHF	TGTGCCAGCTCACGTTCAGGGGAGAATCAGCCCCAGCATTTT
-	TRBV7-9	TRBD2	TRBJ2-5	CASSSTSGGTRETQYF	TGTGCCAGCAGCTCTACTAGCGGGGGGACCCGGGAGACCCAGTACTTC
-	TRBV19	-	TRBJ2-2	CASTSGRGTGELFF	TGTGCCAGTACCTCAGGAAGGGGGACCGGGGAGCTGTTTTTT
-	TRBV30	-	TRBJ1-3	CAWGRGFEGGNTIYF	TGTGCCTGGGGACGCGGATTCGAGGGAGGAAACACCATATATTTT
once	TRBV6-1	-	TRBJ1-6	CASSEYSSPSYNSPLHF	TGTGCCAGCAGTGAATACTCCTCGCCCTCCTATAATTCACCCCTCCACTTT
-	TRBV7-2	-	TRBJ2-5	CASRGGSMVETQYF	TGTGCCAGCAGGGGGGGATCGATGGTGGAGACCCAGTACTTC
-	TRBV19	-	TRBJ1-5	CASWGVDNQPQHF	TGTGCCAGTTGGGGGGTGGACAATCAGCCCCAGCATTTT
few	TRBV4-2	-	TRBJ2-1	CASSQELVGEPYNEQFF	TGTGCCAGCAGCCAAGAACTGGTGGGAGAACCCTACAATGAGCAGTTCTTC
-	TRBV10-3	TRBD2	TRBJ2-5	CAISSASGSREETQYF	TGTGCCATCTCAAGCGCTAGCGGGAGCAGGGAAGAGACCCAGTACTTC
once	TRBV30	TRBD2	TRBJ2-1	CAFTTSAYNEQFF	TGTGCCTTCACGACTAGCGCCTACAATGAGCAGTTCTTC